Each of the 19 T cell receptor beta chains below was sequenced from the same sample in a study of PD-L1 blockade in urothelial cancer. Some clones are missing from TCRdb's copy, which holds only in-frame ones; the method was immunoSEQ multiplex PCR. The table lists some 100,000 clones, roughly 90% of them singletons, with over 0.95% in the top ten. Time point described: pretreatment peripheral blood. Sequences were derived from PBMCs, sampled around atezolizumab (anti-PD-L1) treatment. These receptors were obtained from a woman of 80 years or more with urothelial cancer.

This chain joins TRBV27 and TRBJ2-7, with TRBD1 identical over 9 bases. Trimming took 1 base from V and 1 from J; bases not matched to a gene: 5. CDR3 size: 16 residues. Germline CDR1 reads MNHEY; CDR2 reads SMNVEV (reference sequence). The CDR3: CASSLFGDRVSYEQYF. CDR3 DNA: TGTGCCAGCAGTTTATTTGGGGACAGGGTATCCTACGAGCAGTACTTC.

The chain uses TRBV19 and TRBJ2-1; 15 bases are shared with TRBD2. Germline V gene data show CDR1 as LNHDA and CDR2 as SQIVND (reference sequence). CDR3 length equals 16 residues. Trimming took 5 bases from V and 8 from J; bases not matched to a gene: 7. DNA of the CDR3: TGTGCCAGTAGTGGACGGACTAGCGGGAGGGTAGATGAGCAGTTCTTC. Translation: CASSGRTSGRVDEQFF.

This chain uses TRBV6-1 with TRBJ1-5; 8 bases agree with TRBD1. The CDR3 is 15 amino acids. V shed 2 bases, J shed 6 bases, and the junction held 6 bases outside the gene matches. Germline CDR1 is MNHNS and CDR2 is SASEGT. The CDR3 here is CASSEFGQGSQPQHF. The CDR3 DNA sequence: TGTGCCAGCAGTGAATTTGGACAGGGAAGTCAGCCCCAGCATTTT.

The chain couples TRBV27 to TRBJ1-6, with a tentative D call TRBD1 (5 bases). V gave up 4 bases and J gave up 7 bases, with 20 bases separating them. This CDR3 spans 17 amino acids. Germline loops: CDR1 MNHEY, CDR2 SMNVEV (reference sequence). The CDR3 loop is CASSYGIRPRGNSPLHF. The CDR3 nucleotides read TGTGCCAGCAGTTATGGGATCAGGCCCCGGGGGAATTCACCCCTCCACTTT.

V and J are TRBV9 and TRBJ2-2, with 16 bases matching TRBD2. The J segment lost 4 bases and the V segment lost 1 base, leaving 4 bases of the junction unmatched. Germline V lookup: CDR1 SGDLS, CDR2 YYNGEE. This CDR3 contains 18 residues. CDR3 amino acids: CASSVSGTSGRATGELFF. The CDR3 nucleotides read TGTGCCAGCAGCGTATCCGGGACTAGCGGGAGGGCCACCGGGGAGCTGTTTTTT.

The chain couples TRBV30 to TRBJ2-2, with 7 bases that match TRBD2. Trimming took 3 bases from V and 7 from J; bases not matched to a gene: 8. CDR3 size: 14 residues. In germline, CDR1 is GTSNPN, CDR2 SVGIG (reference sequence). CDR3 sequence (DNA): TGTGCCTGGAGGGGAGGGGTGCCCCACGGGGAGCTGTTTTTT. The encoded protein is CAWRGGVPHGELFF.

This clone was seen only once. The chain couples TRBV6-5 to TRBJ2-7; D might be TRBD2 (6 bases). The CDR3 consists of 15 residues. In germline, CDR1 is MNHEY, CDR2 SVGAGI. V was pared by 4 bases and J by 2 bases, with 15 bases between. The CDR3 spells CASSSGVADPYEQYF. The DNA of the CDR3 is TGTGCCAGCAGTTCCGGGGTAGCGGACCCCTACGAGCAGTACTTC.

As concerns this clone: Other nucleotide sequences from this sample produce the same CDR3. CDR3: CASSGDRAYEQYF. The CDR3 DNA follows: TGTGCCAGCAGCGGGGACAGGGCTTACGAGCAGTACTTC. The gene calls are TRBV11-2 and TRBJ2-7; 9 nucleotides match TRBD1. J lost 4 bases, V lost 5 bases, and 3 bases had no gene match. Germline CDR1 SGHAT, CDR2 FQNNGV. The CDR3 totals 13 residues.

The chain carries TRBV28 and TRBJ1-2, with D possibly TRBD1 on 5 matching bases. Trimming left V 6 bases short and J 4 bases short, with 18 bases between. Germline V lookup: CDR1 MDHEN, CDR2 SYDVKM. CDR3 size: 15 residues. In DNA form, the CDR3 reads TGTGCCAGCAGCCCCTCCGGGGGAAAACGCTATGGCTACACCTTC. This translates into CASSPSGGKRYGYTF.

This rearrangement joins TRBV7-3 to TRBJ2-3; 8 bases fit TRBD2. The germline V gene has CDR1 SGHTA and CDR2 FQGTGA. With V trimmed by 5 bases and J by 6 bases, 4 bases remained unmatched. This CDR3 spans 13 amino acids. CDR3: CASSDGRADTQYF. In nucleotides, the CDR3 is TGTGCCAGCAGCGACGGGAGGGCCGATACGCAGTATTTT.

This clone was seen a handful of times. The chain couples TRBV19 to TRBJ2-7; weak D call: TRBD2 (5 bases). Germline V CDR1 and CDR2: LNHDA, SQIVND (reference sequence). V was pared by 7 bases and J by 0 bases, with 16 bases between. The CDR3 sequence is 15 residues long. The CDR3 bases are TGTGCCAGTACCAGCAGCGGCCTAAGCTCCTACGAGCAGTACTTC. Amino acids: CASTSSGLSSYEQYF.

V usage is TRBV15 and J usage is TRBJ2-1, with D unclear. The germline gives CDR1 LNHNV, CDR2 YYDKDF (reference sequence). This CDR3 contains 11 residues. With 7 bases removed from V and 8 bases from J, the gap between germline ends came to 9 bases. The CDR3 sequence: CATIEFDEQFF. In nucleotides, the CDR3 is TGTGCCACCATTGAGTTCGATGAGCAGTTCTTC. The full variable domain, in which reference TRBV15 and TRBJ2-1 provide the parts outside the CDR3, is DAMVIQNPRYQVTQFGKPVTLSCSQTLNHNVMYWYQQKSSQAPKLLFHYYDKDFNNEADTPDNFQSRRPNTSFCFLDIRSPGLGDTAMYLCATIEFDEQFFGPGTRLTVL.

V gene TRBV27 combines with J gene TRBJ1-2; the match to TRBD1 covers 12 bases. CDR3 length: 15 residues. The V gene end was trimmed by 5 bases and the J gene end by 6 bases; junction bases not matched to a gene: 7. Germline lookup yields CDR1 MNHEY and CDR2 SMNVEV (reference sequence). The CDR3 DNA reads as TGTGCCAGCAGTCCGGGACAGGGGGCGTGGGATGGCTACACCTTC. Protein product: CASSPGQGAWDGYTF.

The chain has TRBV27 and TRBJ1-5; weak D call: TRBD1 (6 bases). Germline loops: CDR1 MNHEY, CDR2 SMNVEV (reference sequence). CDR3 length equals 16 residues. Trimming stripped 3 bases from V and 2 bases from J, with 14 bases between. The CDR3, as DNA: TGTGCCAGCAGTTTGAGGGGGGGAGGTGGCAATCAGCCCCAGCATTTT. It codes for CASSLRGGGGNQPQHF.

V is TRBV7-3 and J is TRBJ1-4; perhaps TRBD1 as D (5 bases). Deletions cut 5 bases from V and 9 bases from J, with 22 bases between. There are 16 residues in the CDR3. In germline, CDR1 is SGHTA, CDR2 FQGTGA. The CDR3, as DNA: TGTGCCAGCAGCACTCAGGACGCCGGAGGGGTCAAAAAACTGTTTTTT. The encoded protein is CASSTQDAGGVKKLFF. Together with reference TRBV7-3 and TRBJ1-4, the CDR3 gives the full variable domain: GAGVSQTPSNKVTEKGKYVELRCDPISGHTALYWYRQSLGQGPEFLIYFQGTGAADDSGLPNDRFFAVRPEGSVSTLKIQRTERGDSAVYLCASSTQDAGGVKKLFFGSGTQLSVL.

V is TRBV28 and J is TRBJ1-1, with unresolved D. There are 13 residues in the CDR3. Germline CDR1 is MDHEN and CDR2 is SYDVKM. With 2 bases removed from V and 4 bases from J, the gap between germline ends came to 8 bases. Here the CDR3 DNA reads TGTGCCAGCAGTTTAGGAGTTTTCACTGAAGCTTTCTTT. Its translation: CASSLGVFTEAFF.

This chain uses TRBV5-1 with TRBJ1-1; D not resolved. The V gene lost 0 bases and the J gene lost 8 bases, with 11 bases spanning the gap. This CDR3 region has 13 residues. Germline V gene data show CDR1 as SGHRS and CDR2 as YFSETQ. The CDR3 here is CASSLAGVREAFF. The CDR3, as DNA: TGCGCCAGCAGCTTGGCCGGGGTCCGGGAAGCTTTCTTT.

The chain couples TRBV5-1 to TRBJ1-1, with 7 bases aligning to TRBD1. The CDR3 sequence is 16 residues long. The germline gives CDR1 SGHRS, CDR2 YFSETQ. Unmatched junction bases numbered 10, after V lost 4 bases and J lost 1 base. The CDR3 reads CASSARPNRGNTEAFF. The CDR3, as DNA: TGCGCCAGCAGCGCGCGGCCCAACAGGGGGAACACTGAAGCTTTCTTT.

This clone has just one count. The V gene is TRBV9, the J gene TRBJ2-3; 8 bases line up with TRBD1. CDR3 length: 15 amino acids. CDR1 SGDLS and CDR2 YYNGEE come from the germline V gene. Trimming at V came to 0 bases and at J to 5 bases, leaving 5 bases not matched to a gene. CDR3 coding DNA: TGTGCCAGCAGCGTAGTCTCAGGGGGCAAAGATACGCAGTATTTT. Protein product: CASSVVSGGKDTQYF.